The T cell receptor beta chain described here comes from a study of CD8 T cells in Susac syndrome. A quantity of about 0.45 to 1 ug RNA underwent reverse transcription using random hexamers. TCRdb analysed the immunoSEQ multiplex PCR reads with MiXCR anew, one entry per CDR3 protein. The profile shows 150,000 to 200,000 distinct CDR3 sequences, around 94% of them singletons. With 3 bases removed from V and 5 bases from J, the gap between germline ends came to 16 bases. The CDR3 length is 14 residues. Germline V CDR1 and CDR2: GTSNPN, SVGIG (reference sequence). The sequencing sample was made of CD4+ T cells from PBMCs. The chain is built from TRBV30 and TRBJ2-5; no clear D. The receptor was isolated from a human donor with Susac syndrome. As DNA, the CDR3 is TGTGCCTGGAGGTCCCGGGCTCTCGTTGAGACCCAGTACTTC. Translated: CAWRSRALVETQYF.